This T cell receptor (beta chain) was captured in a study of T cell responses to AZD1222 COVID-19 vaccine. Germline V gene sequence: CDR1 KGHSH, CDR2 LQKENI. Trimming removed 1 base from V and 0 bases from J, with 4 bases in between. The CDR3 contains 14 residues. Sequencing used immunoSEQ multiplex PCR; TCRdb keeps in-frame clones, though not all of them. The table has about 110,000 clones, 80% to 95% seen once. V usage is TRBV18 and J usage is TRBJ1-5; D is ambiguous. The clonotype originates from an adult who received the AZD1222 COVID-19 vaccine. Here the sequenced sample was peripheral blood, taken 28 days after the second AZD1222 dose. The CDR3 here is CASSPQSSNQPQHF. CDR3 DNA: TGTGCCAGCTCACCACAGAGTAGCAATCAGCCCCAGCATTTT.